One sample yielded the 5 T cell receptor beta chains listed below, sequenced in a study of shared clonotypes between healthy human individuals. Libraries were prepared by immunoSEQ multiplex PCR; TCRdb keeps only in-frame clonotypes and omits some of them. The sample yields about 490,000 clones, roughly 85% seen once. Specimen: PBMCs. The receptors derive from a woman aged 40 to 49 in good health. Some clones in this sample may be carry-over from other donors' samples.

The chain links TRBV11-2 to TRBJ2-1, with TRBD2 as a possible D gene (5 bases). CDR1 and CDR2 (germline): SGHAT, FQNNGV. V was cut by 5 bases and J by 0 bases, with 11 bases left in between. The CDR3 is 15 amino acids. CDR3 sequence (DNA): TGTGCCAGCAGCCCCCGGGGTCTCTCCTACAATGAGCAGTTCTTC. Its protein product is CASSPRGLSYNEQFF.

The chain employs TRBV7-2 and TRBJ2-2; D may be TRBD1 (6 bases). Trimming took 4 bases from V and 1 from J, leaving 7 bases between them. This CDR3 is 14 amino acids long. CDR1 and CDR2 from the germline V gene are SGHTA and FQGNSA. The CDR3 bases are TGTGCCAGCAGCTCGGACAGGAACACCGGGGAGCTGTTTTTT. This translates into CASSSDRNTGELFF. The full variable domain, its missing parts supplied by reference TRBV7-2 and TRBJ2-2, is GAGVSQSPSNKVTEKGKDVELRCDPISGHTALYWYRQSLGQGLEFLIYFQGNSAPDKSGLPSDRFSAERTGGSVSTLTIQRTQQEDSAVYLCASSSDRNTGELFFGEGSRLTVL.

In DNA, the CDR3 is TGTGCCAGCAGTTACGGGACTAGCCAAGAGACCCAGTACTTC. Translated, it gives CASSYGTSQETQYF. The chain employs TRBV5-4 and TRBJ2-5; 8 bases align to TRBD2. CDR3 length: 14 residues. With V trimmed by 5 bases and J by 1 base, 4 bases remained unmatched. In germline, CDR1 is SGHNT, CDR2 YYREEE (reference sequence).

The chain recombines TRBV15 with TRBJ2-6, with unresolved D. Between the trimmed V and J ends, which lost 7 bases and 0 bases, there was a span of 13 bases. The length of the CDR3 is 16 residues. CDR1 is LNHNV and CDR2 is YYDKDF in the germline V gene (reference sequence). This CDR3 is CATTQGRVSGANVLTF. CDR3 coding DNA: TGTGCCACCACCCAAGGCCGGGTCTCTGGGGCCAACGTCCTGACTTTC.

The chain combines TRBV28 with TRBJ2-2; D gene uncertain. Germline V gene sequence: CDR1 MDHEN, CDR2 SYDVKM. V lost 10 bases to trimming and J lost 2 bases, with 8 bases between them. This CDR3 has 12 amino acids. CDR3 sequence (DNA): TGTGCCATCCAAGCTAACACCGGGGAGCTGTTTTTT. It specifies CAIQANTGELFF.